This is a list of T cell receptor beta chains from one sample in a study of blood T cell repertoires in COVID-19. Assay: immunoSEQ multiplex PCR; the TCRdb copy retains only in-frame clones and omits some. The profile shows about 140,000 clones, roughly four fifths of them singletons. Sequenced: peripheral blood. Every receptor here comes from a woman of 80 years or more with active or convalescent COVID-19. CDR3s leave out the opening cysteine and the closing phenylalanine or tryptophan. The order of the fields is V gene, J gene, CDR3 protein.

TRBV5-1	TRBJ1-2	ASSLSGTGRGYT
TRBV7-3	TRBJ2-1	ASSPSPGQGAVEQF
TRBV11-2	TRBJ2-1	ASSPGQGPREQF
TRBV28	TRBJ1-5	ASSSGGAGNQPQH
TRBV28	TRBJ1-2	ASNQGDVYGYT
TRBV30	TRBJ2-1	AWSVTSGGAYEQF
TRBV7-6	TRBJ2-3	ASSSPGTSGGRGDTQY
TRBV29-1	TRBJ1-2	SERRGGYGYT
TRBV29-1	TRBJ1-2	SVEDSNGGYRGYGYT
TRBV2	TRBJ2-7	ASSDRGSSYEQY
TRBV5-6	TRBJ2-7	ASSLWRTSGSYEQY
TRBV7-9	TRBJ2-3	ASSPPRGNTSTDTQY
TRBV11-2	TRBJ2-7	ASSPGLATGYEQY
TRBV30	TRBJ1-1	AWSDGVNTEAF